This T cell receptor (beta chain) originates from a study of T cell responses to AZD1222 COVID-19 vaccine. This clone was detected a few times. What it binds is unknown. Trimming at V came to 1 base and at J to 7 bases, leaving 2 bases not matched to a gene. Germline lookup yields CDR1 LNHNV and CDR2 YYDKDF (reference sequence). This CDR3 region has 14 residues. The data were produced by immunoSEQ multiplex PCR, yet TCRdb's version contains in-frame clones alone and is incomplete. The profile covers about 130,000 clones, with 80% to 95% appearing a single time and roughly 4% taken by the ten largest. Whole-study results and caveats: Baseline seropositivity occurred in only a handful of AZD1222 recipients. Repertoire collection took place solely once the T cell response had peaked.

The source was peripheral blood, collected on day 0 of AZD1222 vaccination. The rearrangement joins TRBV15 to TRBJ2-2; 8 nucleotides align to TRBD1. This TCR was sampled from an adult in good health. CDR3 sequence: CATSRATGGGELFF. The CDR3 nucleotides read TGTGCCACCAGCAGAGCCACAGGGGGCGGGGAGCTGTTTTTT.